Each of the 21 T cell receptor beta chains below was sequenced from the same sample in a study of cytomegalovirus exposure and HLA in healthy donors. The PCR was carried out with 60 Vbeta primers and 13 Jbeta primers. Assay used: immunoSEQ multiplex PCR; TCRdb lists only in-frame clones, some missing. The data contain approximately 160,000 clones, 80% of them seen just once; the ten biggest clones take up approximately 10%. The sample consisted of PBMCs. These receptor sequences come from a young man in good health and CMV-seropositive.

The chain combines TRBV4-1 with TRBJ2-3; TRBD2 matches at 7 bases. This CDR3 has 19 residues. The junction had 15 bases not matched to a gene; V was cut back by 1 base and J by 2 bases. Germline CDR1 reads MGHRA; CDR2 reads YSYEKL. DNA of the CDR3: TGCGCCAGCAGCCAAGTGGCTAGTGGGGGGGGTAGGGACACAGATACGCAGTATTTT. It yields the protein CASSQVASGGGRDTDTQYF.

The chain is built from TRBV19 and TRBJ2-4, with 7 nucleotides matching TRBD1. The V segment lost 4 bases and the J segment 3 bases; nucleotides outside the gene matches: 9. CDR3 length: 16 amino acids. The germline gives CDR1 LNHDA, CDR2 SQIVND (reference sequence). DNA of the CDR3: TGTGCCAGTAGTAAAACCGGGACAGTCAACAAAAACATTCAGTACTTC. Translation: CASSKTGTVNKNIQYF.

The rearrangement links TRBV5-1 to TRBJ2-7; 8 nucleotides align to TRBD1. The CDR3 has 14 residues. Trimming took 4 bases from V and 2 from J; bases not matched to a gene: 5. Germline V gene sequence: CDR1 SGHRS, CDR2 YFSETQ. CDR3 sequence reads: CASSGGTGPYEQYF. The CDR3 DNA reads as TGCGCCAGCAGCGGCGGGACAGGACCCTACGAGCAGTACTTC.

This chain links TRBV11-2 with TRBJ1-1; D is undetermined. CDR1 is SGHAT and CDR2 is FQNNGV in the germline V gene. The CDR3 extends over 12 amino acids. The ends were cut back, 4 bases at V and 8 bases at J, with 11 bases in the middle. The CDR3 region is CASSYLNIEAFF. DNA of the CDR3: TGTGCCAGCAGCTATTTGAACATCGAAGCTTTCTTT.

CDR3 nucleotide sequence: TGTGCCAGCAGGGTAACAGGGGGGGGCAAAAACATTCAGTACTTC. Translation gives CASRVTGGGKNIQYF. The rearrangement links TRBV28 to TRBJ2-4, with a weak D call TRBD1 (8 bases). This CDR3 has 15 amino acids. The ends were cut back, 6 bases at V and 3 bases at J, with 15 bases in the middle. Germline V gene lookup returns CDR1 MDHEN and CDR2 SYDVKM.

The V and J genes are TRBV7-6 and TRBJ2-4; TRBD1 aligns across 8 bases. V shed 2 bases and J 3 bases; nucleotides not matched to a gene: 12. This CDR3 spans 18 amino acids. Germline V CDR1 and CDR2: SGHVS, FNYEAQ. The CDR3: CASSLSVDREFGKNIQYF. Here the CDR3 DNA reads TGTGCCAGCAGCTTATCGGTGGACAGGGAATTCGGCAAAAACATTCAGTACTTC.

The rearrangement uses TRBV11-2 and TRBJ2-3, with a possible D match to TRBD2 (7 bases). Deletions cut 6 bases from V and 0 bases from J, with 16 bases between. The V gene's germline CDR1 is SGHAT and CDR2 FQNNGV. The CDR3 has 16 residues. The CDR3 DNA follows: TGTGCCAGCAGGTTCCGGGGGGCGTCTAGCACAGATACGCAGTATTTT. Translated: CASRFRGASSTDTQYF.

The chain joins TRBV14 to TRBJ2-1, with D possibly TRBD2 on 6 matching bases. The germline V gene has CDR1 SGHDN and CDR2 FVKESK. Trimming pared 0 bases from V and 12 bases from J, leaving 21 bases between. CDR3 length: 16 amino acids. CDR3 loop: CASSQERLVGKRGQFF. For the CDR3, the DNA is TGTGCCAGCAGCCAAGAGCGACTAGTGGGGAAAAGGGGGCAGTTCTTC.

This clone was observed a handful of times. The V gene is TRBV28, the J gene TRBJ1-5; D unresolved. There are 15 residues in the CDR3. Between the trimmed V and J ends, which lost 2 bases and 0 bases, there was a span of 8 bases. Germline V gene sequence: CDR1 MDHEN, CDR2 SYDVKM. CDR3 DNA sequence: TGTGCCAGCAGTTTACCCCACTATAGCAATCAGCCCCAGCATTTT. Translated: CASSLPHYSNQPQHF.

The rearrangement uses TRBV4-1 and TRBJ2-4; D is perhaps TRBD2 (6 bases). The ends were cut back, 0 bases at V and 2 bases at J, with 17 bases in the middle. Germline V gene lookup returns CDR1 MGHRA and CDR2 YSYEKL. The CDR3 loop spans 18 amino acids. CDR3: CASSQEGERRGSKNIQYF. The CDR3 DNA is TGCGCCAGCAGCCAAGAAGGAGAGAGGAGGGGTTCCAAAAACATTCAGTACTTC.

The V call is TRBV18, the J call TRBJ2-4; D is undetermined. CDR1 is KGHSH, CDR2 LQKENI, per germline. The CDR3 is made up of 17 amino acids. V was cut by 4 bases and J by 0 bases, with 16 bases left in between. CDR3: CASSLPDGALAKNIQYF. In DNA form, the CDR3 reads TGTGCCAGCTCACTACCAGACGGAGCGCTAGCCAAAAACATTCAGTACTTC.

The rearrangement joins TRBV7-3 to TRBJ2-1, with a weak D call TRBD1 (5 bases). CDR1 SGHTA and CDR2 FQGTGA come from the germline V gene. This CDR3 is built from 14 residues. V was pared by 2 bases and J by 9 bases, with 14 bases between. CDR3 in amino acids: CASSLGLWGSEQFF. CDR3 bases: TGTGCCAGCAGCTTAGGTTTATGGGGCAGTGAGCAGTTCTTC.

V is TRBV27 and J is TRBJ2-2; D ambiguous. The germline V gene has CDR1 MNHEY and CDR2 SMNVEV (reference sequence). There are 15 residues in the CDR3. Trimming left V 3 bases short and J 4 bases short, with 12 bases between. DNA for the CDR3: TGTGCCAGCAGTTTGAAGACGTCAGGCACCGGGGAGCTGTTTTTT. It is translated as CASSLKTSGTGELFF.

V usage is TRBV27 and J usage is TRBJ2-1, with D maybe TRBD2 (5 bases). The CDR3 covers 19 residues. Trimming left V 2 bases short and J 7 bases short, with 27 bases between. Germline V gene lookup returns CDR1 MNHEY and CDR2 SMNVEV (reference sequence). The CDR3 here is CASSLEPPVKLSWRNEQFF. The CDR3 DNA reads as TGTGCCAGCAGTTTAGAGCCCCCGGTTAAGCTCTCCTGGAGGAATGAGCAGTTCTTC.

The chain has TRBV5-6 and TRBJ1-3; D is unresolved. Germline CDR1 SGHDT, CDR2 YYEEEE. There are 13 residues in the CDR3. V was cut by 0 bases and J by 5 bases, with 6 bases left in between. The CDR3 coding sequence is TGTGCCAGCAGCTTGGGAGGCCGAAACACCATATATTTT. This sequence encodes CASSLGGRNTIYF.

The chain uses TRBV6-6 and TRBJ1-1; tentatively, D is TRBD1 (6 bases). The CDR3 runs to 13 residues. V was clipped by 5 bases and J by 5 bases, with 12 bases between them. Germline CDR1 reads MNHNY; CDR2 reads SVGAGI (reference sequence). CDR3 in DNA: TGTGCCAGCAGTCCCCCCACAGGGACTGAAGCTTTCTTT. It yields the protein CASSPPTGTEAFF.

CDR3 residues: CASSWRGRTTKQYF. In DNA, the CDR3 is TGCGCCAGCAGCTGGCGCGGGAGGACAACCAAGCAGTACTTC. The gene calls are TRBV5-1 and TRBJ2-7; 8 bases align to TRBD2. Germline V CDR1 and CDR2: SGHRS, YFSETQ. CDR3 length: 14 residues. Trimming took 3 bases from V and 8 from J; bases not matched to a gene: 10.

The rearrangement links TRBV18 to TRBJ2-7; D gene ambiguous. This CDR3 is built from 13 residues. Looked up from germline, CDR1 is KGHSH and CDR2 is LQKENI. Trimming pared 2 bases from V and 3 bases from J, leaving 8 bases between. CDR3 sequence reads: CASSPKADYEQYF. As DNA, the CDR3 is TGTGCCAGCTCACCAAAGGCGGACTACGAGCAGTACTTC.

The chain carries TRBV15 and TRBJ2-2, with a possible D match to TRBD1 (5 bases). Germline lookup yields CDR1 LNHNV and CDR2 YYDKDF (reference sequence). The ends were cut back, 1 base at V and 3 bases at J, with 9 bases in the middle. CDR3 length: 15 amino acids. The CDR3 loop reads CATSRAGLDTGELFF. As DNA, the CDR3 is TGTGCCACCAGCAGAGCAGGGTTGGACACCGGGGAGCTGTTTTTT. Complete variable domain (other parts from reference TRBV15 and TRBJ2-2): DAMVIQNPRYQVTQFGKPVTLSCSQTLNHNVMYWYQQKSSQAPKLLFHYYDKDFNNEADTPDNFQSRRPNTSFCFLDIRSPGLGDTAMYLCATSRAGLDTGELFFGEGSRLTVL.

The V call is TRBV30, the J call TRBJ2-7, with a possible D match to TRBD1 (6 bases). The CDR3 runs 13 residues. V lost 4 bases, J lost 4 bases, and 14 bases lay in between. In germline, CDR1 is GTSNPN, CDR2 SVGIG (reference sequence). The CDR3, as DNA: TGTGCCTGGAAGCTCGCAGGGGCGTACGAGCAGTACTTC. Protein product: CAWKLAGAYEQYF.

This chain joins TRBV6-4 and TRBJ2-1; 8 bases match TRBD2. J was trimmed by 7 bases and V by 9 bases; bases with no gene match: 17. CDR3 size: 16 residues. Per the germline V gene, CDR1 is MRHNA and CDR2 is SNTAGT. CDR3 sequence reads: CARPGTSRIVGNEQFF. In DNA form, the CDR3 reads TGTGCCAGACCCGGGACTAGTCGGATAGTTGGGAATGAGCAGTTCTTC.